The 8 T cell receptor beta chains presented below share a single source sample, sequenced in a study of T cell responses to AZD1222 COVID-19 vaccine. Using immunoSEQ multiplex PCR, the repertoire was profiled, and TCRdb retains in-frame clones only, with some absent. The sample lists 100,000 to 150,000 clones, about 90% seen once, with about 1.6% in the top ten. The sequencing here drew on peripheral blood, taken on day 0 of AZD1222 vaccination. These receptors were taken from an adult in good health.

J is TRBJ2-2 and V is TRBV6-1; D unresolved. Between the trimmed V and J ends, which lost 2 bases and 7 bases, there was a span of 11 bases. CDR3 length: 14 amino acids. Germline lookup yields CDR1 MNHNS and CDR2 SASEGT. This CDR3 is CASSEFSWGGELFF. The CDR3 region has the DNA TGTGCCAGCAGTGAATTTTCGTGGGGCGGGGAGCTGTTTTTT.

The V and J genes are TRBV6-5 and TRBJ2-7, with D possibly matching TRBD1 (7 bases). The CDR3 length is 15 residues. V was pared by 2 bases and J by 7 bases, with 18 bases between. Germline V CDR1 and CDR2: MNHEY, SVGAGI. CDR3 amino acids: CASSYTFEGAGEQYF. The CDR3 nucleotides read TGTGCCAGCAGTTACACCTTCGAGGGGGCGGGGGAGCAGTACTTC.

The DNA for the CDR3 is TGTGCCAGCAGCTTGGGACCAGCCTACAATGAGCAGTTCTTC. Encoded protein: CASSLGPAYNEQFF. The chain links TRBV5-6 to TRBJ2-1; D remains ambiguous. The CDR3 covers 14 residues. Germline CDR1 reads SGHDT; CDR2 reads YYEEEE. The ends were cut back, 0 bases at V and 2 bases at J, with 6 bases in the middle.

This clone was recorded only once. The genes are TRBV19 and TRBJ1-1; the D is unclear. The CDR3 extends over 13 amino acids. V lost 3 bases to trimming and J lost 0 bases, with 5 bases between them. Looked up from germline, CDR1 is LNHDA and CDR2 is SQIVND (reference sequence). In DNA, the CDR3 is TGTGCCAGTAGTATTCGATTGAACACTGAAGCTTTCTTT. Its protein product is CASSIRLNTEAFF.

This clone was detected only once. The chain is built from TRBV4-3 and TRBJ1-1; no clear D gene. The CDR3 extends over 17 amino acids. V lost 0 bases and J 4 bases, leaving 18 bases between the germline ends. Germline values: CDR1 LGHNA, CDR2 YSLEER. The CDR3 here is CASSQDKVDTLLTEAFF. The DNA for the CDR3 is TGCGCCAGCAGCCAAGATAAAGTAGACACCCTCCTCACTGAAGCTTTCTTT.

This clone was counted a single time. The chain links TRBV9 to TRBJ2-6, with D possibly matching TRBD1 (5 bases). The V end was cut by 0 bases, the J end by 0 bases, with 13 bases between. The V gene's germline CDR1 is SGDLS and CDR2 YYNGEE. This CDR3 is 18 amino acids long. The CDR3 loop reads CASSVVKDKLSGANVLTF. For the CDR3, the DNA is TGTGCCAGCAGCGTAGTTAAGGACAAACTCTCTGGGGCCAACGTCCTGACTTTC.

The chain combines TRBV18 with TRBJ2-7; no reliable D call. The length of the CDR3 is 14 residues. Trimming removed 4 bases at V and 3 bases at J, with 13 bases between. Germline assignment: CDR1 KGHSH and CDR2 LQKENI. DNA for the CDR3: TGTGCCAGCTCACTTGGGCAGACGCTCTACGAGCAGTACTTC. Amino acid sequence: CASSLGQTLYEQYF. Looking up the rest from reference TRBV18 and TRBJ2-7 gives the full variable domain: NAGVMQNPRHLVRRRGQEARLRCSPMKGHSHVYWYRQLPEEGLKFMVYLQKENIIDESGMPKERFSAEFPKEGPSILRIQQVVRGDSAAYFCASSLGQTLYEQYFGPGTRLTVT.

V gene TRBV27 combines with J gene TRBJ1-5; D may be TRBD1 (6 bases). Trimming took 3 bases from V and 6 from J, leaving 15 bases between them. The CDR3 extends over 15 amino acids. Germline CDR1 and CDR2: MNHEY and SMNVEV (reference sequence). The CDR3 region is CASSFSGGAFQPQHF. The CDR3 DNA is TGTGCCAGCAGTTTTTCCGGGGGCGCTTTTCAGCCCCAGCATTTT.